The 5 T cell receptor beta chains listed next were all sequenced from one sample in a study of T-cell memory formation after mild COVID-19. TCRdb ran MiXCR on the 5' RACE reads and lists one entry per CDR3 protein. The table lists about 260,000 distinct CDR3 sequences, 7% to 10% of them singletons, with approximately 22% in the top ten. Specimen: PBMCs or a T cell subset sorted from them (not recorded which). Source of these receptors: a man between 18 and 35 years old who had mild COVID-19 (a few samples of this study predate the infection). Cell type and time point are not known.

This clonotype has just a few counts. V is TRBV20-1 and J is TRBJ2-7; D ambiguous. Germline lookup yields CDR1 DFQATT and CDR2 SNEGSKA (reference sequence). The CDR3 contains 13 residues. Trimming left V 1 base short and J 6 bases short, with 13 bases between. CDR3 in amino acids: CSARVPVSGEQYV. Written as DNA, the CDR3 is TGCAGTGCTAGAGTCCCCGTGAGTGGCGAGCAGTACGTC.

This clonotype was observed many times. The V gene is TRBV7-9, the J gene TRBJ1-1, with D uncertain. The germline V and J ends were trimmed by 3 bases and 5 bases, with 7 bases remaining between them. Germline loops: CDR1 SEHNR, CDR2 FQNEAQ (reference sequence). The CDR3 covers 12 residues. The CDR3, as DNA: TGTGCCAGCAGCTTGCTGGGGACTGAAGCTTTCTTT. Translated, it gives CASSLLGTEAFF.

This clonotype was recorded at least ten times. The genes are TRBV12-3 or TRBV12-4 and TRBJ1-6; TRBD1 matches at 8 bases. The CDR3 extends over 14 amino acids. V lost 6 bases, J lost 9 bases, and 7 bases stayed unmatched. Here the CDR3 DNA reads TGTGCCAGCAGATCAGGGGGCGAGGGTTCACCCCTCCACTTT. It codes for CASRSGGEGSPLHF.

This clonotype was picked up a small number of times. The rearrangement links TRBV5-5 to TRBJ1-2; 10 bases fit TRBD1. The CDR3 runs to 14 residues. Germline V gene sequence: CDR1 SGHKS, CDR2 YYEKEE (reference sequence). V dropped 5 bases and J dropped 3; count of bases not matched to a gene: 4. DNA for the CDR3: TGTGCCAGCAGGGAAGGACAGGGGGACTATGGCTACACCTTC. This codes for CASREGQGDYGYTF. The full variable domain, completed using reference TRBV5-5 and TRBJ1-2, is DAGVTQSPTHLIKTRGQQVTLRCSPISGHKSVSWYQQVLGQGPQFIFQYYEKEERGRGNFPDRFSARQFPNYSSELNVNALLLGDSALYLCASREGQGDYGYTFGSGTRLTVV.

The V call is TRBV9, the J call TRBJ1-6; weak D call: TRBD1 (6 bases). Trimming removed 4 bases at V and 7 bases at J, with 18 bases between. Per the germline V gene, CDR1 is SGDLS and CDR2 is YYNGEE. This CDR3 has 16 residues. As DNA, the CDR3 is TGTGCCAGCAGCTGGGACATGGCAGGGCGGAATTCACCCCTCCACTTT. Amino acids: CASSWDMAGRNSPLHF.